What follows are 22 T cell receptor beta chains derived from one specimen sequenced in a study of cytomegalovirus exposure and HLA in healthy donors. PCR used 60 Vbeta primers and 13 Jbeta primers. Sequencing used immunoSEQ multiplex PCR; TCRdb keeps in-frame clones, though not all of them. The repertoire holds roughly 120,000 clones, around 73% seen once, with about 8.4% in the top ten. Source material: PBMCs. These receptors were taken from a man aged 35 to 55 in good health and CMV-seronegative.

The J gene is TRBJ2-5, the V gene TRBV28, with TRBD2 matching 8 bases. CDR3 length equals 17 residues. V lost 4 bases to trimming and J lost 5 bases; unmatched junction nucleotides: 15. Germline V gene lookup returns CDR1 MDHEN and CDR2 SYDVKM. The CDR3 region has the DNA TGTGCCAGCAGTTCAGAGGGACTAGGGTTAGTCGGTGAGACCCAGTACTTC. Encoded protein: CASSSEGLGLVGETQYF.

The chain recombines TRBV11-2 with TRBJ2-1, with D uncertain. In germline, CDR1 is SGHAT, CDR2 FQNNGV. The ends were cut back, 5 bases at V and 6 bases at J, with 11 bases in the middle. The CDR3 is 13 amino acids. The CDR3 spells CASSPTGPNEQFF. CDR3 DNA: TGTGCCAGCAGCCCGACTGGCCCCAATGAGCAGTTCTTC.

CDR3 sequence reads: CASSTRGHGEAFF. The CDR3 bases are TGTGCCAGTAGTACACGGGGTCATGGTGAAGCTTTCTTT. The genes are TRBV19 and TRBJ1-1; no reliable D call. Trimming took 4 bases from V and 7 from J, leaving 13 bases between them. This CDR3 is 13 amino acids long. Looked up from germline, CDR1 is LNHDA and CDR2 is SQIVND (reference sequence).

The table lists this clone with a count of one. This chain's CDR3 is CASRPGTGIYNQPQHF. CDR3 bases: TGTGCCAGCAGGCCCGGGACAGGGATTTACAATCAGCCCCAGCATTTT. V is TRBV27 and J is TRBJ1-5; 9 positions agree with TRBD1. The CDR3 runs to 16 residues. V dropped 6 bases and J dropped 3; count of bases not matched to a gene: 9. Germline V gene sequence: CDR1 MNHEY, CDR2 SMNVEV (reference sequence).

The chain has TRBV28 and TRBJ2-7; D remains ambiguous. Deletions cut 5 bases from V and 2 bases from J, with 7 bases between. The CDR3 contains 12 residues. CDR1 MDHEN and CDR2 SYDVKM come from the germline V gene. Here the CDR3 reads CASSLPPYEQYF. The CDR3 DNA reads as TGTGCCAGCAGTCTCCCTCCCTACGAGCAGTACTTC.

The chain uses TRBV7-2 and TRBJ1-6, with D tentatively TRBD1 (6 bases). The V and J ends lost 2 bases and 6 bases respectively, with 17 bases between them. The germline gives CDR1 SGHTA, CDR2 FQGNSA. The CDR3 is made up of 17 amino acids. The CDR3 sequence: CASSLMKRTAFNSPLHF. Here the CDR3 DNA reads TGTGCCAGCAGCTTAATGAAGCGGACAGCCTTTAATTCACCCCTCCACTTT.

In its sample, this clone was seen a few times. The chain is built from TRBV18 and TRBJ1-1; no definite D call. Germline CDR1 is KGHSH and CDR2 is LQKENI. V gave up 4 bases and J gave up 5 bases, with 14 bases separating them. CDR3 length: 14 amino acids. CDR3 loop: CASSQRTPGTEAFF. CDR3 bases: TGTGCCAGCTCACAGCGGACCCCGGGGACTGAAGCTTTCTTT.

CDR3 bases: TGTGCCATCTCCATTAGGGAGGATTCACCCCTCCACTTT. Amino acid sequence: CAISIREDSPLHF. The chain joins TRBV10-3 to TRBJ1-6; D gene uncertain. Between the trimmed V and J ends, which lost 8 bases and 8 bases, there was a span of 13 bases. CDR3 length: 13 amino acids. CDR1 and CDR2 from the germline V gene are ENHRY and SYGVKD.

The V gene is TRBV7-6, the J gene TRBJ1-1; 9 bases are shared with TRBD1. V gave up 3 bases and J gave up 1 base; unmatched junction bases: 0. Germline CDR1 is SGHVS and CDR2 is FNYEAQ. The CDR3 loop spans 14 amino acids. This CDR3 is CASSLTGGNTEAFF. Written as DNA, the CDR3 is TGTGCCAGCAGCTTGACAGGGGGGAACACTGAAGCTTTCTTT.

This clone was seen a single time. The chain links TRBV5-6 to TRBJ2-6, with 9 bases lining up with TRBD1. V was pared by 3 bases and J by 1 base, with 5 bases of the junction left unmatched. The CDR3 has 17 amino acids. CDR1 is SGHDT and CDR2 is YYEEEE in the germline V gene. The CDR3 region is CASSSGTGFSGANVLTF. CDR3 coding DNA: TGTGCCAGCAGCTCCGGGACAGGGTTTTCTGGGGCCAACGTCCTGACTTTC.

The chain joins TRBV19 to TRBJ1-3; D possibly corresponds to TRBD1 (5 bases). Germline CDR1 is LNHDA and CDR2 is SQIVND (reference sequence). The V end lost 3 bases, the J end lost 2 bases, and 8 bases lay between the germline ends. The CDR3 is 14 amino acids. The CDR3 region has the DNA TGTGCCAGTAGTATCGGGGGAACTGGAAACACCATATATTTT. Residues: CASSIGGTGNTIYF.

The CDR3 coding sequence is TGCGCCAGCAGCCAAGAGAGGGTAATCGGGGAGCTGTTTTTT. Residues: CASSQERVIGELFF. This chain links TRBV4-3 with TRBJ2-2, with TRBD2 as a possible D gene (5 bases). CDR1 and CDR2 (germline): LGHNA, YSLEER. The CDR3 is made up of 14 amino acids. The V end was cut by 0 bases, the J end by 7 bases, with 9 bases between.

This clone was counted a few times. The chain has TRBV19 and TRBJ1-1; 8 bases map to TRBD1. Per the germline V gene, CDR1 is LNHDA and CDR2 is SQIVND (reference sequence). This CDR3 has 13 amino acids. With V trimmed by 5 bases and J by 7 bases, 6 bases remained unmatched. The CDR3 reads CASSDRTGHEAFF. The DNA of the CDR3 is TGTGCCAGTAGTGATCGGACAGGGCATGAAGCTTTCTTT.

DNA of the CDR3: TGTGCCAGCAGTGAAGGGACAGGGGGCCGGGAGACCCAGTACTTC. It yields the protein CASSEGTGGRETQYF. The chain uses TRBV25-1 and TRBJ2-5, with 12 bases identical to TRBD1. The CDR3 runs to 15 residues. The trim removed 2 bases at V and 5 bases at J, leaving 3 bases unmatched. CDR1 MGHDK and CDR2 SYGVNS come from the germline V gene.

The chain uses TRBV5-1 and TRBJ2-5; no definite D call. The better agreement between TRBJ2-7 and the DNA end casts doubt on the J call. This CDR3 is 13 amino acids long. The germline V gene has CDR1 SGHRS and CDR2 YFSETQ. CDR3 region: CASSLESSYEQYF. The CDR3, as DNA: TGCGCCAGCAGCTTGGAGAGCTCCTACGAGCAGTACTTC.

This clone was seen only once. The J gene is TRBJ2-2, the V gene TRBV27; 7 nucleotides agree with TRBD1. Germline trimming cut 6 bases from V and 6 bases from J; bases unmatched to any gene: 19. The CDR3 extends over 18 amino acids. CDR1 is MNHEY, CDR2 SMNVEV, per germline (reference sequence). The chain's CDR3 is CASRVGTVALKDAGELFF. The CDR3 nucleotides read TGTGCCAGCAGGGTAGGGACAGTAGCCCTTAAGGACGCCGGGGAGCTGTTTTTT.

This chain links TRBV6-6 with TRBJ2-3, with D possibly matching TRBD2 (5 bases). Trimming removed 0 bases from V and 4 bases from J, with 8 bases in between. Germline CDR1 MNHNY, CDR2 SVGAGI (reference sequence). CDR3 length: 14 amino acids. CDR3 DNA sequence: TGTGCCAGCAGTTACTCCGGGGAAGCAGATACGCAGTATTTT. Residues: CASSYSGEADTQYF.

This clone showed up just a few times. The rearrangement uses TRBV18 and TRBJ1-5; TRBD1 might be the D (6 bases). CDR3 length: 13 amino acids. The V end was cut by 5 bases, the J end by 4 bases, with 9 bases between. Germline CDR1 is KGHSH and CDR2 is LQKENI. CDR3 in DNA: TGTGCCAGCTCATCGGGACAAAATCAGCCCCAGCATTTT. It is translated as CASSSGQNQPQHF.

The chain couples TRBV4-1 to TRBJ2-7; 7 bases are shared with TRBD2. Per germline, CDR1 MGHRA and CDR2 YSYEKL. The trim removed 3 bases at V and 0 bases at J, leaving 5 bases unmatched. The CDR3 runs to 15 residues. CDR3 sequence (DNA): TGCGCCAGCAGCCAGGGGCGCGGGGGCTCCTACGAGCAGTACTTC. Its translation is CASSQGRGGSYEQYF.

In nucleotides, the CDR3 is TGTGCCAGCAGTTTAGCGAACTTAGACAATGAGCAGTTCTTC. This sequence encodes CASSLANLDNEQFF. The chain links TRBV28 to TRBJ2-1; D call uncertain. With 2 bases removed from V and 5 bases from J, the gap between germline ends came to 10 bases. The CDR3 sequence is 14 residues long. Germline V lookup: CDR1 MDHEN, CDR2 SYDVKM.

The genes are TRBV18 and TRBJ1-2, with D maybe TRBD1 (6 bases). Between the trimmed V and J ends, which lost 3 bases and 4 bases, there was a span of 12 bases. This CDR3 has 14 amino acids. Germline CDR1 is KGHSH and CDR2 is LQKENI. CDR3 nucleotide sequence: TGTGCCAGCTCACCCAAAACAGGGAGCTATGGCTACACCTTC. It yields the protein CASSPKTGSYGYTF.

The chain combines TRBV15 with TRBJ2-7; 10 bases agree with TRBD1. CDR1 and CDR2 (germline): LNHNV, YYDKDF (reference sequence). V gave up 5 bases and J gave up 4 bases; unmatched junction bases: 11. The CDR3 extends over 16 amino acids. The CDR3 is CATSGSGTGVSYEQYF. CDR3 DNA: TGTGCCACCAGCGGTTCCGGGACAGGGGTTTCGTACGAGCAGTACTTC.